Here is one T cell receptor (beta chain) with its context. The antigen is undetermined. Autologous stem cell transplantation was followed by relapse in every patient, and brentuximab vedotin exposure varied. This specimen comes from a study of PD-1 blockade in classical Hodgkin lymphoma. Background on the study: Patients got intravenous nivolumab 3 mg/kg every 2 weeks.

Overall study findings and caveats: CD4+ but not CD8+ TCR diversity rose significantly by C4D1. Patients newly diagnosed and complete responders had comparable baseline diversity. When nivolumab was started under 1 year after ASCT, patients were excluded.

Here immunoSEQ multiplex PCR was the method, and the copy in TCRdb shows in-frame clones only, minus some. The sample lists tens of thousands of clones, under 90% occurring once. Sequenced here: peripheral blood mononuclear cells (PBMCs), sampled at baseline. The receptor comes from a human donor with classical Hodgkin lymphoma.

CDR3: CASSLLPGETEAFF. DNA for the CDR3: TGTGCCAGCAGCTTACTTCCCGGGGAGACTGAAGCTTTCTTT. The chain has TRBV13 and TRBJ1-1; no firm D call. V dropped 2 bases and J dropped 5 bases, with 12 bases sitting between them. The CDR3 contains 14 residues. Germline loops: CDR1 PRHDT, CDR2 FYEKMQ (reference sequence).